One sample yielded the 27 T cell receptor beta chains listed below, sequenced in a study of identical twins. TCRdb redid the calling of the 5' RACE reads with MiXCR, one entry per CDR3 protein. The table includes about 470,000 distinct CDR3 sequences, approximately 25% detected once. The same specimen was also included in a second study, on T cells expressing NK-cell markers.

The sample consisted of CD4+ T cells sorted from blood. The receptors were sampled from a woman between 18 and 29 years old in good health.

The CDR3 DNA follows: TGCAGTGCTAGACCCGACAGATCCCAAGAGACCCAGTACTTC. It yields the protein CSARPDRSQETQYF. This chain uses TRBV20-1 with TRBJ2-5; a possible D gene is TRBD1 (5 bases). V gave up 2 bases and J gave up 1 base, with 11 bases separating them. The CDR3 extends over 14 amino acids. Germline CDR1 is DFQATT and CDR2 is SNEGSKA (reference sequence).

The V call is TRBV7-6, the J call TRBJ2-5; 9 nucleotides agree with TRBD1. This CDR3 has 15 residues. With 5 bases clipped from V and 3 bases from J, the junction kept 7 bases outside the gene matches. Germline-derived CDR1 and CDR2 are SGHVS and FNYEAQ. The CDR3 reads CASSLWTGAEETQYF. DNA for the CDR3: TGTGCCAGCAGCCTGTGGACAGGGGCAGAAGAGACCCAGTACTTC.

This clonotype has only a few counts. The J gene is TRBJ2-3, the V gene TRBV20-1, with 7 bases lining up with TRBD2. The V and J ends lost 3 bases and 3 bases, in that order; junction bases with no gene match: 12. The CDR3 consists of 16 residues. The germline V gene encodes CDR1 DFQATT and CDR2 SNEGSKA (reference sequence). The CDR3 loop is CSASNGASGDTDTQYF. The CDR3 region has the DNA TGCAGTGCTAGTAATGGAGCTAGCGGAGATACAGATACGCAGTATTTT.

This clonotype has only a few counts. The V gene is TRBV21-1, the J gene TRBJ2-7; TRBD2 reflects the table's D call only, with no check against the DNA. TRBV21-1 is a pseudogene segment. The CDR3 is 16 amino acids. The CDR3 DNA sequence: TGTGCCAGCGAGAATCCGGGCGAGCGGGGACCCTACGAGCAGTACTTC. Encoded protein: CASENPGERGPYEQYF.

This clonotype was found a few times. The V gene is TRBV7-2, the J gene TRBJ2-1; TRBD1 aligns across 7 bases. This CDR3 has 13 amino acids. Germline CDR1 SGHTA, CDR2 FQGNSA. V was clipped by 3 bases and J by 8 bases; unmatched bases: 4. The CDR3 reads CASSLDRIYEQFF. DNA of the CDR3: TGTGCCAGCAGCTTGGACAGGATCTATGAGCAGTTCTTC.

This clonotype was seen a few times. The gene calls are TRBV5-1 and TRBJ1-3; no definite D call. This CDR3 has 15 residues. Germline V gene lookup returns CDR1 SGHRS and CDR2 YFSETQ. V lost 1 base, J lost 0 bases, and 8 bases lay in between. The CDR3 DNA follows: TGCGCCAGCAGCTTGATAGGCGGCTCTGGAAACACCATATATTTT. Translation: CASSLIGGSGNTIYF. Full variable domain (rest looked up from reference TRBV5-1 and TRBJ1-3): KAGVTQTPRYLIKTRGQQVTLSCSPISGHRSVSWYQQTPGQGLQFLFEYFSETQRNKGNFPGRFSGRQFSNSRSEMNVSTLELGDSALYLCASSLIGGSGNTIYFGEGSWLTVV.

This clonotype was found a few times. The V and J genes are TRBV20-1 and TRBJ2-1; possibly TRBD2 for D (5 bases). With 7 bases removed from V and 5 bases from J, the gap between germline ends came to 18 bases. The CDR3 totals 14 residues. Germline V lookup: CDR1 DFQATT, CDR2 SNEGSKA (reference sequence). The CDR3, as DNA: TGCAGTGTAGGAGGACGAGGCCCCCACAATGAGCAGTTCTTC. It translates to CSVGGRGPHNEQFF.

The table lists this clonotype with many counts. This chain connects TRBV20-1 to TRBJ2-5; TRBD2 aligns across 9 bases. V lost 5 bases and J lost 4; bases outside the gene matches: 2. There are 12 residues in the CDR3. Germline V lookup: CDR1 DFQATT, CDR2 SNEGSKA (reference sequence). As DNA, the CDR3 is TGCAGTGCTTTGACTAGCGGAGAGACCCAGTACTTC. Amino acid sequence: CSALTSGETQYF.

The genes are TRBV20-1 and TRBJ2-5; D remains ambiguous. This CDR3 is built from 12 residues. Trimming took 5 bases from V and 1 from J, leaving 8 bases between them. CDR1 is DFQATT and CDR2 is SNEGSKA in the germline V gene (reference sequence). CDR3 amino acids: CSAPFGQETQYF. The CDR3 nucleotides are TGCAGTGCTCCCTTTGGCCAAGAGACCCAGTACTTC.

This chain links TRBV20-1 with TRBJ2-7; 8 bases are shared with TRBD1. The CDR3 runs to 13 residues. Trimming removed 7 bases from V and 3 bases from J; junction bases left unmatched: 8. Looked up from germline, CDR1 is DFQATT and CDR2 is SNEGSKA (reference sequence). CDR3 residues: CSGQGQGVYEQYF. The CDR3 DNA reads TGCAGTGGGCAAGGACAGGGTGTCTACGAGCAGTACTTC.

V is TRBV5-5 and J is TRBJ1-2, with D possibly TRBD1 on 5 matching bases. Trimming removed 0 bases from V and 0 bases from J, with 9 bases in between. This CDR3 spans 15 amino acids. Germline values: CDR1 SGHKS, CDR2 YYEKEE (reference sequence). Here the CDR3 reads CASSLEGYPNYGYTF. The CDR3 DNA is TGTGCCAGCAGCTTGGAGGGGTACCCTAACTATGGCTACACCTTC.

The J gene is TRBJ2-1, the V gene TRBV20-1; 8 nucleotides match TRBD2. With 3 bases clipped from V and 2 bases from J, the junction kept 9 bases outside the gene matches. CDR3 length: 16 amino acids. CDR1 DFQATT and CDR2 SNEGSKA come from the germline V gene (reference sequence). This CDR3 is CSARTERETPYNEQFF. CDR3 bases: TGCAGTGCTAGGACCGAGCGGGAGACCCCCTACAATGAGCAGTTCTTC.

This clonotype occurred a few times. J is TRBJ2-1 and V is TRBV9; 13 bases agree with TRBD2. V lost 0 bases to trimming and J lost 2 bases; unmatched junction nucleotides: 2. From germline, CDR1 is SGDLS and CDR2 YYNGEE. The CDR3 has 17 amino acids. Written as DNA, the CDR3 is TGTGCCAGCAGCGTAGGAGGGACTAGCGGGGCCTACAATGAGCAGTTCTTC. As protein: CASSVGGTSGAYNEQFF.

The chain recombines TRBV20-1 with TRBJ2-1; no clear D. This CDR3 is built from 13 residues. Trimming pared 5 bases from V and 8 bases from J, leaving 16 bases between. The germline gives CDR1 DFQATT, CDR2 SNEGSKA (reference sequence). The CDR3 sequence is CSAPVFGHHEQFF. The CDR3 nucleotides are TGCAGTGCTCCAGTATTTGGCCACCATGAGCAGTTCTTC.

The chain carries TRBV6-5 and TRBJ2-7; D is uncertain. Trimming removed 2 bases at V and 2 bases at J, with 13 bases between. The germline V gene has CDR1 MNHEY and CDR2 SVGAGI. This CDR3 contains 15 residues. CDR3 nucleotide sequence: TGTGCCAGCAGTTACCGGACGGAAAGAACCTACGAGCAGTACTTC. This codes for CASSYRTERTYEQYF.

V and J are TRBV20-1 and TRBJ2-7, with 7 positions matching TRBD2. V dropped 0 bases and J dropped 0; count of bases not matched to a gene: 5. The CDR3 contains 15 residues. Germline V gene sequence: CDR1 DFQATT, CDR2 SNEGSKA (reference sequence). CDR3 sequence (DNA): TGCAGTGCTAGAGATCTGCGGGAGAGCTCCTACGAGCAGTACTTC. As protein: CSARDLRESSYEQYF.

This clonotype was observed a handful of times. The rearrangement links TRBV6-1 to TRBJ1-5; no clear D. CDR1 is MNHNS, CDR2 SASEGT, per germline. The CDR3 contains 13 residues. V was pared by 6 bases and J by 0 bases, with 6 bases between. The CDR3 coding sequence is TGTGCCAGCAGCCGAAATAGCAATCAGCCCCAGCATTTT. Translation gives CASSRNSNQPQHF.

This clonotype has just a few counts. The chain carries TRBV20-1 and TRBJ2-1; D remains unclear. The V end was cut by 4 bases, the J end by 3 bases, with 7 bases between. Per germline, CDR1 DFQATT and CDR2 SNEGSKA (reference sequence). This CDR3 is built from 12 residues. The DNA of the CDR3 is TGCAGTGCTAAGCGTTACTACAATGAGCAGTTCTTC. As protein: CSAKRYYNEQFF.

The chain combines TRBV7-2 with TRBJ2-7; possible D gene TRBD1, 5 bases. CDR1 and CDR2 from the germline V gene are SGHTA and FQGNSA. With 5 bases removed from V and 3 bases from J, the gap between germline ends came to 17 bases. The CDR3 is made up of 15 amino acids. Here the CDR3 reads CASSITGLGGYEQYF. The CDR3 DNA reads TGTGCCAGCAGCATTACAGGCCTTGGTGGCTACGAGCAGTACTTC.

The gene calls are TRBV5-1 and TRBJ2-3; D might be TRBD2 (6 bases). The V gene lost 8 bases and the J gene lost 2 bases, with 15 bases spanning the gap. Germline-derived CDR1 and CDR2 are SGHRS and YFSETQ. There are 14 residues in the CDR3. The CDR3 bases are TGCGCCAGTTCTTATAGCGGAATCACAGATACGCAGTATTTT. This gives the protein CASSYSGITDTQYF.

The rearrangement joins TRBV19 to TRBJ2-1; tentative D call: TRBD2 (6 bases). The germline V gene has CDR1 LNHDA and CDR2 SQIVND (reference sequence). The ends were cut back, 8 bases at V and 6 bases at J, with 14 bases in the middle. The CDR3 sequence is 13 residues long. The CDR3 region is CASRIGSRNEQFF. CDR3 sequence (DNA): TGTGCCAGTCGAATCGGGAGTCGCAATGAGCAGTTCTTC.

This chain joins TRBV11-3 and TRBJ2-1; 8 nucleotides align to TRBD2. The CDR3 has 15 amino acids. The germline V gene has CDR1 SGHNT and CDR2 YENEEA. The V segment lost 0 bases and the J segment 7 bases; nucleotides outside the gene matches: 5. CDR3 sequence: CASSLEAGVGNEQFF. The CDR3 coding sequence is TGTGCCAGCAGCTTAGAAGCGGGAGTGGGGAATGAGCAGTTCTTC.

This clonotype was detected only a few times. This chain links TRBV29-1 with TRBJ2-1; TRBD2 aligns across 11 bases. Germline CDR1 is SQVTM and CDR2 is ANQGSEA. V dropped 4 bases and J dropped 4; count of bases not matched to a gene: 6. The CDR3 runs to 15 residues. The CDR3 DNA is TGCAGCGTTGGGGGTAGCGGGAGGGTTTACAATGAGCAGTTCTTC. This gives the protein CSVGGSGRVYNEQFF.

This clonotype was observed a handful of times. This chain joins TRBV6-1 and TRBJ1-1; D gene uncertain. This CDR3 spans 16 amino acids. The ends were cut back, 5 bases at V and 2 bases at J, with 18 bases in the middle. CDR1 is MNHNS, CDR2 SASEGT, per germline. The CDR3, as DNA: TGTGCCAGCAGTCTGGACGGCTCGAGTATTAACACTGAAGCTTTCTTT. It translates to CASSLDGSSINTEAFF.

The rearrangement joins TRBV7-2 to TRBJ2-4; D remains ambiguous. There are 14 residues in the CDR3. Germline assignment: CDR1 SGHTA and CDR2 FQGNSA. Trimming pared 3 bases from V and 2 bases from J, leaving 8 bases between. CDR3 nucleotides: TGTGCCAGCAGCTTGGAGTTCTCCAAAAACATTCAGTACTTC. Its translation: CASSLEFSKNIQYF.

This clonotype was seen repeatedly, ten times or more. The chain couples TRBV20-1 to TRBJ2-7; D is unresolved. Trimming stripped 5 bases from V and 1 base from J, with 12 bases between. There are 13 residues in the CDR3. Germline V gene sequence: CDR1 DFQATT, CDR2 SNEGSKA (reference sequence). For the CDR3, the DNA is TGCAGTGCTTATCGGACGGATTCCTACGAGCAGTACTTC. It codes for CSAYRTDSYEQYF.

This clonotype was seen a handful of times. The V gene is TRBV9, the J gene TRBJ1-3; a possible D gene is TRBD1 (5 bases). Germline V lookup: CDR1 SGDLS, CDR2 YYNGEE. Trimming took off 6 bases at V and 3 bases at J, with 7 bases between the two ends. This CDR3 region has 12 residues. The CDR3 sequence: CASMGDGNTIYF. The DNA for the CDR3 is TGTGCCAGCATGGGGGATGGAAACACCATATATTTT.